This is a list of T cell receptor beta chains from one sample in a study of PD-1 blockade in classical Hodgkin lymphoma. This table comes from immunoSEQ multiplex PCR, and its TCRdb copy is limited to in-frame clones, with some not included. The table shows approximately 50,000 clones, with approximately 90% occurring only once. Here the sequenced sample was peripheral blood mononuclear cells (PBMCs), taken before the second cycle of nivolumab. The receptors come from a human donor with classical Hodgkin lymphoma. Both conserved end residues are part of each CDR3. Each record gives: J gene, V gene, clone size, D gene, CDR3 DNA, CDR3 protein. D genes are given only for firm matches. A clone size is listed for some rows: how often the clone was seen (once, few, many), or a class if it is expanded.

j_gene: TRBJ2-1
v_gene: TRBV6-1
abundance: -
d_gene: TRBD2
CDR3nt: TGTGCCAGCAGTGTCCTAGCGGGGGGTCTTTCCTACAATGAGCAGTTCTTC
CDR3aa: CASSVLAGGLSYNEQFF

j_gene: TRBJ2-5
v_gene: TRBV5-1
abundance: once
d_gene: TRBD1
CDR3nt: TGCGCCAGCAGCGCCGGGACAGAGGCGGAGACCCAGTACTTC
CDR3aa: CASSAGTEAETQYF

j_gene: TRBJ2-5
v_gene: TRBV5-1
abundance: once
d_gene: -
CDR3nt: TGCGCCAGCAGCTTGGCTGGCCAGGGCGGAGAGACCCAGTACTTC
CDR3aa: CASSLAGQGGETQYF

j_gene: TRBJ2-7
v_gene: TRBV5-1
abundance: -
d_gene: -
CDR3nt: TGCGCCAGCAGCTTAGACGGGCCCTACGAGCAGTACTTC
CDR3aa: CASSLDGPYEQYF

j_gene: TRBJ1-6
v_gene: TRBV5-1
abundance: -
d_gene: TRBD1
CDR3nt: TGCGCCAGCAGCTTGGTAGGACAGGGTATAAATTCACCCCTCCACTTT
CDR3aa: CASSLVGQGINSPLHF

j_gene: TRBJ2-3
v_gene: TRBV28
abundance: -
d_gene: -
CDR3nt: TGTGCCAGCAGTCCCCGCACAGATACGCAGTATTTT
CDR3aa: CASSPRTDTQYF

j_gene: TRBJ2-5
v_gene: TRBV30
abundance: -
d_gene: -
CDR3nt: TGTGCCTGGAGGGGTCCTCTAGCTGCGGAGACCCAGTACTTC
CDR3aa: CAWRGPLAAETQYF

j_gene: TRBJ2-2
v_gene: TRBV29-1
abundance: -
d_gene: -
CDR3nt: TGCAGCGTCTCAGGGTTAACCGGGGAGCTGTTTTTT
CDR3aa: CSVSGLTGELFF

j_gene: TRBJ2-5
v_gene: TRBV5-1
abundance: -
d_gene: TRBD1
CDR3nt: TGCGCCAGCAGCTCCACAGGGGGAGAGACCCAGTACTTC
CDR3aa: CASSSTGGETQYF

j_gene: TRBJ1-1
v_gene: TRBV7-9
abundance: -
d_gene: -
CDR3nt: TGTGCCAGCAACGAGGTCGCTGAAGCTTTCTTT
CDR3aa: CASNEVAEAFF

j_gene: TRBJ1-2
v_gene: TRBV6-5
abundance: -
d_gene: -
CDR3nt: TGTGCCAGCAGTTACAGGGAAGTGTACTATGGCTACACCTTC
CDR3aa: CASSYREVYYGYTF

j_gene: TRBJ2-1
v_gene: TRBV6-1
abundance: once
d_gene: TRBD2
CDR3nt: TGTGCCAGCAGAGGGAGGGTATATGCCTACAATGAGCAGTTCTTC
CDR3aa: CASRGRVYAYNEQFF